The 13 T cell receptor beta chains reported below all come from one sample, sequenced in a study of regulatory T cells in long-lasting Graves disease. Relying on iRepertoire HTBI primers and Arm-PCR of CDR3 regions, the team built TCR beta libraries. TCRdb re-called the multiplex PCR reads through MiXCR, storing one row per CDR3 protein. In the table there are 600,000 to 800,000 distinct CDR3 sequences, about 30% of which are singletons. The time point denotes: persistent/refractory GD, antithyroid drugs over 5 years with positive TRAb. From RNA extracted from PBMCs, the TCR library was made. This sample comprised peripheral blood mononuclear cells (PBMCs), obtained when the disease was refractory, from a patient treated with antithyroid drugs. The receptor set was obtained from a female donor with Graves disease.

The chain is built from TRBV6-1 and TRBJ2-5, with a tentative D call TRBD2 (5 bases). V was clipped by 6 bases and J by 4 bases, with 18 bases between them. The CDR3 is 15 residues long. The germline gives CDR1 MNHNS, CDR2 SASEGT. The CDR3 spells CASSDRVLEGETQYF. The CDR3, as DNA: TGTGCCAGCAGCGACCGGGTCCTTGAGGGAGAGACCCAGTACTTC.

This chain uses TRBV30 with TRBJ1-1; maybe TRBD1 (6 bases). Germline V gives CDR1 GTSNPN, CDR2 SVGIG (reference sequence). The V and J ends lost 2 bases and 1 base respectively, with 11 bases between them. There are 14 residues in the CDR3. CDR3 amino acids: CAWSPGHQNTEAFF. The CDR3 bases are TGTGCCTGGAGTCCGGGACACCAGAACACTGAAGCTTTCTTT.

The chain is built from TRBV7-8 and TRBJ1-4, with TRBD1 as a possible D gene (6 bases). This CDR3 has 16 amino acids. Germline V gene data show CDR1 as SGHVS and CDR2 as FQNEAQ. The ends were cut back, 1 base at V and 7 bases at J, with 16 bases in the middle. The CDR3 nucleotides read TGTGCCAGCAGCTTAGGTGTCGACAGGTTATCTGAAAAACTGTTTTTT. This sequence encodes CASSLGVDRLSEKLFF.

This clonotype was observed a handful of times. CDR3 bases: TGCAGTGCTACCTGGGACGGCGCCACCTACGAGCAGTACTTC. Translation: CSATWDGATYEQYF. J is TRBJ2-7 and V is TRBV20-1; D tentatively reads TRBD1 or TRBD2 (5 bases each). This CDR3 region has 14 residues. Germline assignment: CDR1 DFQATT and CDR2 SNEGSKA (reference sequence). V was pared by 4 bases and J by 2 bases, with 15 bases between.

The chain is built from TRBV27 and TRBJ2-7; TRBD1 aligns across 7 bases. The CDR3 contains 13 residues. The V gene's germline CDR1 is MNHEY and CDR2 SMNVEV (reference sequence). Trimming at V came to 5 bases and at J to 5 bases, leaving 6 bases not matched to a gene. Here the CDR3 reads CASSLNRGHEQYF. The CDR3 DNA is TGTGCCAGCAGTCTTAACAGGGGCCACGAGCAGTACTTC.

The CDR3 nucleotides are TGTGCCAGCAGCCCAAGGGGCAGGGTTAATCAGCCCCAGCATTTT. It encodes CASSPRGRVNQPQHF. The chain combines TRBV28 with TRBJ1-5, with a possible D match to TRBD1 (5 bases). In germline, CDR1 is MDHEN, CDR2 SYDVKM. Trimming took off 6 bases at V and 4 bases at J, with 16 bases between the two ends. This CDR3 spans 15 amino acids.

At least ten counts were recorded for this clonotype. The chain employs TRBV28 and TRBJ1-4; weak D call: TRBD1 (6 bases). Trimming shortened V by 1 base and J by 3 bases, and 12 bases separated the two germline ends. The CDR3 has 16 amino acids. CDR1 and CDR2 (germline): MDHEN, SYDVKM. CDR3 nucleotide sequence: TGTGCCAGCAGTTTATACAGGGTAGGGGCTAATGAAAAACTGTTTTTT. It translates to CASSLYRVGANEKLFF.

The chain is built from TRBV28 and TRBJ2-7; D remains unclear. The CDR3 sequence is 17 residues long. V lost 1 base and J lost 3, with 19 bases in between. Germline loops: CDR1 MDHEN, CDR2 SYDVKM. CDR3 sequence: CASSLFLGIGQNYEQYF. Written as DNA, the CDR3 is TGTGCCAGCAGTTTATTTCTGGGGATTGGGCAGAACTACGAGCAGTACTTC.

The sample holds a few counts of this clonotype. This sequence joins TRBV7-9 and TRBJ1-1; 10 bases align to TRBD1. Germline V gene lookup returns CDR1 SEHNR and CDR2 FQNEAQ (reference sequence). The CDR3 has 15 amino acids. V shed 1 base, J shed 5 bases, and the junction held 4 bases outside the gene matches. The DNA of the CDR3 is TGTGCCAGCAGCTTAGAGGGACAGGGGAAAACTGAAGCTTTCTTT. Amino acid sequence: CASSLEGQGKTEAFF.

This chain connects TRBV2 to TRBJ2-1, with D hard to call. From germline, CDR1 is SNHLY and CDR2 FYNNEI. V shed 2 bases and J shed 8 bases, with 13 bases lying between them. The CDR3 totals 14 residues. The CDR3 nucleotides are TGTGCCAGCAGTGAAAGAAGGGCGGTCGATGAGCAGTTCTTC. Encoded protein: CASSERRAVDEQFF.

In this sample, this clonotype turned up a few times. The rearrangement joins TRBV9 to TRBJ1-1, with 9 bases fitting TRBD1. The CDR3 totals 15 residues. CDR1 and CDR2 (germline): SGDLS, YYNGEE. V gave up 5 bases and J gave up 0 bases; unmatched junction bases: 5. The CDR3 nucleotides are TGTGCCAGCAGGGAAAGGACAGGGGTGAACACTGAAGCTTTCTTT. Its protein product is CASRERTGVNTEAFF.

There are many counts of this clonotype. This chain joins TRBV2 and TRBJ2-7; the D gene is possibly TRBD2 (6 bases). The CDR3 is 15 amino acids. CDR1 SNHLY and CDR2 FYNNEI come from the germline V gene. Trimming stripped 1 base from V and 2 bases from J, with 12 bases between. The CDR3 here is CASSEGASETYEQYF. CDR3 bases: TGTGCCAGCAGTGAAGGAGCTAGCGAGACCTACGAGCAGTACTTC.

Ten or more counts support this clonotype. CDR3 sequence (DNA): TGCAGTGCCACATCTTGGGCAAACCAAGAGACCCAGTACTTC. Amino acids: CSATSWANQETQYF. The V gene is TRBV20-1, the J gene TRBJ2-5; D is unclear. With 6 bases removed from V and 0 bases from J, the gap between germline ends came to 14 bases. Germline CDR1 is DFQATT and CDR2 is SNEGSKA (reference sequence). CDR3 length: 14 residues.